This is a list of T cell receptor beta chains from one sample in a study of T cell responses to AZD1222 COVID-19 vaccine. The table came from immunoSEQ multiplex PCR; TCRdb's copy has only in-frame clones and leaves some out. In the table there are 250,000 to 300,000 clones, approximately 94% of which are singletons. The sample here was peripheral blood, taken 28 days after the second AZD1222 dose. Source of these receptors: an adult who received the AZD1222 COVID-19 vaccine. Both conserved end residues are part of each CDR3. A D gene is named only where the DNA matches it firmly. Rows may omit the clone size; those that give it use once, few, many or a size class.

V gene,D gene,J gene,clone size,CDR3 DNA,CDR3 protein
TRBV15,.,TRBJ1-3,.,TGTGCCACCAGCCCCTGGGATTTTGACACCATATATTTT,CATSPWDFDTIYF
TRBV6-1,.,TRBJ2-7,.,TGTGCCAGCAGTGAATATTACGAGCAGTACTTC,CASSEYYEQYF
TRBV18,TRBD2,TRBJ2-1,.,TGTGCCAGCTCAACTCCGACAGCGGGGCCGTCACGCGAGCAGTTCTTC,CASSTPTAGPSREQFF
TRBV29-1,.,TRBJ1-1,.,TGCAGCGCAGTTGGGGGGGGTAACACTGAAGCTTTCTTT,CSAVGGGNTEAFF
TRBV2,.,TRBJ2-3,.,TGTGCCAGCAAAACCGGTGGGACTAGCACAGATACGCAGTATTTT,CASKTGGTSTDTQYF
TRBV18,.,TRBJ1-1,once,TGTGCCAGCTCACCACGAACAGGGCGGAACACTGAAGCTTTCTTT,CASSPRTGRNTEAFF
TRBV5-6,.,TRBJ1-1,.,TGTGCCAGCAGCCCCTTTCCAGGGAGCACTGAAGCTTTCTTT,CASSPFPGSTEAFF
TRBV28,.,TRBJ2-1,.,TGTGCCAGCAGTCCTCTTGGGGGAGGTGCCTACAATGAGCAGTTCTTC,CASSPLGGGAYNEQFF
TRBV29-1,TRBD2,TRBJ2-3,once,TGCAGCGGTAGCGGGTCTACAGATACGCAGTATTTT,CSGSGSTDTQYF
TRBV7-9,.,TRBJ1-1,.,TGTGCCAGCAGCTGGAGGGAGGGCCGAGAAGCTTTCTTT,CASSWREGREAFF
TRBV5-1,.,TRBJ1-3,once,TGCGCCAGCAGCTCCCAGAAAGGGGGGTTCTCTGGAAACACCATATATTTT,CASSSQKGGFSGNTIYF
TRBV27,TRBD2,TRBJ2-2,.,TGTGCCAGCAGTTTAGGACCGACTAGCGGGGGCCCGAACACCGGGGAGCTGTTTTTT,CASSLGPTSGGPNTGELFF
TRBV9,.,TRBJ2-3,.,TGTGCCAGCAGCGTAGATGGGAGCACAGATACGCAGTATTTT,CASSVDGSTDTQYF
TRBV28,.,TRBJ1-2,.,TGTGCCAGCAGTTTAAGGCAGACTTATAACTATGGCTACACCTTC,CASSLRQTYNYGYTF
TRBV15,.,TRBJ2-1,.,TGTGCCACCACTCGGGACGGATCCTACAATGAGCAGTTCTTC,CATTRDGSYNEQFF
TRBV28,.,TRBJ1-3,.,TGTGCCAGCAGTTTCCCCTGGGCTGGAAACACCATATATTTT,CASSFPWAGNTIYF
TRBV13,.,TRBJ1-5,.,TGTGCCAGCAGCTTAGGCCGGGATCAGCCCCAGCATTTT,CASSLGRDQPQHF
TRBV6-5,TRBD2,TRBJ2-7,.,TGTGCCAGCACCTACGGGGGGTCCCGTTACGAGCAGTACTTC,CASTYGGSRYEQYF
TRBV7-9,TRBD1,TRBJ2-3,.,TGTGCCAGCAGCCCCCCGGGACAGGGGCTCACAGATACGCAGTATTTT,CASSPPGQGLTDTQYF
TRBV12-3/TRBV12-4,.,TRBJ1-2,.,TGTGCCAGCAGTCCGGGGACCCATGGCTACACCTTC,CASSPGTHGYTF
TRBV19,.,TRBJ1-5,.,TGTGCCAGTAGTATGGGTAATCAGCCCCAGCATTTT,CASSMGNQPQHF
TRBV6-5,TRBD1,TRBJ1-1,few,TGTGCCAGCAGTCGTCACCAGGGACAGCCTGAAGCTTTCTTT,CASSRHQGQPEAFF
TRBV4-2,TRBD1,TRBJ2-7,.,TGTGCCAGCAGCCAGACGACAGGGGATCCCTACGAGCAGTACTTC,CASSQTTGDPYEQYF
TRBV3-1/TRBV3-2,.,TRBJ2-2,.,TGTGCCAGCAGCCAACGCTCGACAGCGCGGGTGGGCACCGGGGAGCTGTTTTTT,CASSQRSTARVGTGELFF
TRBV12-3/TRBV12-4,.,TRBJ2-7,.,TGTGCCAGCAGTCCTGACAGCTACGAGCAGTACTTC,CASSPDSYEQYF
TRBV5-5,.,TRBJ2-7,.,TGTGCCAGCAGCTTGGGCAGGGACTACGAGCAGTACTTC,CASSLGRDYEQYF
TRBV6-5,.,TRBJ1-1,.,TGTGCCAGCAGTTACTCCGGGGGGCGAGGGAACACTGAAGCTTTCTTT,CASSYSGGRGNTEAFF
TRBV6-5,.,TRBJ2-3,.,TGTGCCAGCAGTTCCCCCGGGGACTCGGATACGCAGTATTTT,CASSSPGDSDTQYF
TRBV6-4,.,TRBJ2-1,.,TGTGCCAGCAGTGACTCTAGCGGCTCCTACAATGAGCAGTTCTTC,CASSDSSGSYNEQFF
TRBV7-6,.,TRBJ1-6,.,TGTGCCAGCAGCTTAAGGAGCTCCTATAATTCACCCCTCCACTTT,CASSLRSSYNSPLHF